A single sample gave rise to the 10 T cell receptor beta chains below, sequenced in a study of post-analysis software for immune sequencing data. Study-wide findings and caveats: With TRBV5-6, TRBV5-1 and TRBV20-1 included, about five TRBV segments were more frequent in patients than in controls.

These receptors have no known antigen. Unique molecular identifiers featured in each of the TCR beta cDNA libraries. TCRdb re-derived calls from the PCR reads in MiXCR, one entry per CDR3 protein. The sample lists 400,000 to 500,000 distinct CDR3 sequences, 35% to 45% occurring once. Sample: blood. The source is a girl between 2 and 10 years old with multiple sclerosis.

Note on this clonotype: The junction differs from germline at one of its ends, possibly a read error. The chain is built from TRBV20-1 and TRBJ2-6; 8 bases are a match to TRBD1. The CDR3 sequence is 14 residues long. CDR1 is DFQATT and CDR2 is SNEGSKA in the germline V gene (reference sequence). DNA of the CDR3: TGCAATGCTCAGGGGGCTTCTGGGGCCAACGTCCTGACTTTC. Translated, it gives CNAQGASGANVLTF.

This chain links TRBV15 with TRBJ2-1, with D perhaps being TRBD1 or TRBD2 (6 bases each). Germline V lookup: CDR1 LNHNV, CDR2 YYDKDF (reference sequence). V was shortened by 4 bases and J by 2 bases, with 15 bases between the two germline ends. CDR3 size: 16 residues. Here the CDR3 reads CATSMGLPGAYNEQFF. The CDR3 bases are TGTGCCACCAGCATGGGACTTCCAGGGGCCTACAATGAGCAGTTCTTC. The full variable domain, completed using reference TRBV15 and TRBJ2-1, is DAMVIQNPRYQVTQFGKPVTLSCSQTLNHNVMYWYQQKSSQAPKLLFHYYDKDFNNEADTPDNFQSRRPNTSFCFLDIRSPGLGDTAMYLCATSMGLPGAYNEQFFGPGTRLTVL.

The V and J genes are TRBV13 and TRBJ2-5, with 7 nucleotides matching TRBD1. V shed 5 bases, J shed 2 bases, and the junction held 5 bases outside the gene matches. Germline CDR1 PRHDT, CDR2 FYEKMQ (reference sequence). CDR3 length: 14 amino acids. The CDR3, as DNA: TGTGCCAGCAGCGTCACGGGACAGCAAGAGACCCAGTACTTC. It encodes CASSVTGQQETQYF.

This clonotype has only a few counts. This chain connects TRBV4-3 to TRBJ1-6, with D tentatively TRBD1 (5 bases). Germline CDR1 LGHNA, CDR2 YSLEER. The V end lost 2 bases, the J end lost 10 bases, and 9 bases lay between the germline ends. This CDR3 is 13 amino acids long. CDR3 loop: CASSQKGLSPLHF. The DNA for the CDR3 is TGCGCCAGCAGCCAAAAGGGGCTATCACCCCTCCACTTT.

This clonotype occurred a few times. V gene TRBV6-5 combines with J gene TRBJ2-7; no clear D. In germline, CDR1 is MNHEY, CDR2 SVGAGI. V lost 2 bases and J 0 bases, leaving 8 bases between the germline ends. This CDR3 comprises 14 residues. The CDR3 loop reads CASSYGRSSYEQYF. CDR3 DNA sequence: TGTGCCAGCAGTTACGGCAGGAGCTCCTACGAGCAGTACTTC.

This chain uses TRBV6-6 with TRBJ2-1; 7 bases match TRBD2. The ends lost 2 bases at V and 7 bases at J; junction bases unmatched: 5. The CDR3 contains 14 residues. The germline V gene has CDR1 MNHNY and CDR2 SVGAGI (reference sequence). CDR3 nucleotide sequence: TGTGCCAGCAGTTACCTTACGGGGGGAAATGAGCAGTTCTTC. Its translation: CASSYLTGGNEQFF.

The rearrangement links TRBV6-2 or TRBV6-3 to TRBJ2-3; possible D gene TRBD2, 5 bases. The CDR3 spans 15 residues. The germline gives CDR1 MNHEY, CDR2 SVGEGT. Deletions cut 10 bases from V and 6 bases from J, with 23 bases between. The CDR3 loop reads CATVGRKTAADTQYF. The CDR3 DNA reads TGTGCCACCGTGGGCCGAAAAACAGCGGCGGATACGCAGTATTTT.

The chain uses TRBV27 and TRBJ1-2; D possibly corresponds to TRBD1 (6 bases). The CDR3 length is 15 residues. Germline CDR1 and CDR2: MNHEY and SMNVEV (reference sequence). V was cut by 6 bases and J by 4 bases, with 18 bases left in between. The CDR3 loop reads CASSPKSETGYGYTF. The CDR3 bases are TGTGCCAGCAGCCCAAAATCCGAGACAGGCTATGGCTACACCTTC.

V usage is TRBV5-1 and J usage is TRBJ2-3, with 12 nucleotides matching TRBD2. Germline trimming cut 3 bases from V and 6 bases from J; bases unmatched to any gene: 11. Germline CDR1 and CDR2: SGHRS and YFSETQ. The CDR3 has 17 amino acids. DNA of the CDR3: TGCGCCAGCAGCTCGAACCTGACTAGCGGGGGAGCTGATACGCAGTATTTT. Encoded protein: CASSSNLTSGGADTQYF.

V is TRBV2 and J is TRBJ2-7; 11 bases line up with TRBD1. Germline V lookup: CDR1 SNHLY, CDR2 FYNNEI. The CDR3 runs to 15 residues. With V trimmed by 8 bases and J by 8 bases, 14 bases remained unmatched. CDR3 DNA sequence: TGTGCCAGCGTGGGGTCCCGGGACAGGGGGGGAAAGCAGTACTTC. Translated: CASVGSRDRGGKQYF.